These 5 T cell receptor beta chains came from one sample sequenced in a study of blood T cell repertoires in COVID-19. The protocol was immunoSEQ multiplex PCR, while the TCRdb copy is restricted to in-frame clones and leaves out a portion. The data contain fewer than 200,000 clones, approximately 85% of them singletons. What was sequenced was peripheral blood. The receptors shown here come from a man aged 40-50 years who had recovered from COVID-19.

This chain joins TRBV6-5 and TRBJ2-1, with 8 bases fitting TRBD1. There are 15 residues in the CDR3. Germline V gene data show CDR1 as MNHEY and CDR2 as SVGAGI. J was trimmed by 9 bases and V by 6 bases; bases with no gene match: 13. CDR3 bases: TGTGCCAGCAGATTACCGGGACAGGTGGGCGGTGAGCAGTTCTTC. Amino acid sequence: CASRLPGQVGGEQFF.

The V and J genes are TRBV4-3 and TRBJ2-1; TRBD2 matches 10 bases. V was pared by 0 bases and J by 10 bases, with 9 bases of the junction left unmatched. Germline V gives CDR1 LGHNA, CDR2 YSLEER. The CDR3 covers 16 residues. CDR3 sequence: CASSQEWASGGGEQFF. For the CDR3, the DNA is TGCGCCAGCAGCCAAGAATGGGCTAGCGGGGGTGGCGAGCAGTTCTTC.

V and J are TRBV28 and TRBJ2-1; TRBD2 aligns across 8 bases. CDR1 is MDHEN, CDR2 SYDVKM, per germline. J was trimmed by 7 bases and V by 1 base; bases with no gene match: 9. The CDR3 extends over 16 amino acids. The chain's CDR3 is CASSLFLGLVGNEQFF. The CDR3, as DNA: TGTGCCAGCAGTTTATTCCTGGGACTAGTAGGAAATGAGCAGTTCTTC.

This clone has only one observation. V gene TRBV19 combines with J gene TRBJ1-2; possible D gene TRBD1, 5 bases. Trimming pared 7 bases from V and 1 base from J, leaving 13 bases between. The CDR3 loop spans 14 amino acids. Germline loops: CDR1 LNHDA, CDR2 SQIVND (reference sequence). Here the CDR3 reads CASTPGLLNYGYTF. The DNA for the CDR3 is TGTGCCAGTACCCCGGGACTTCTTAACTATGGCTACACCTTC.

The chain employs TRBV6-2 or TRBV6-3 and TRBJ1-1, with 7 positions matching TRBD1. The V gene's germline CDR1 is MNHEY and CDR2 SVGEGT. The CDR3 is made up of 15 amino acids. Germline trimming cut 0 bases from V and 4 bases from J; bases unmatched to any gene: 5. The CDR3 bases are TGTGCCAGCAGTTACTCCGACAGGGTCCCCACTGAAGCTTTCTTT. Encoded protein: CASSYSDRVPTEAFF.